The 31 T cell receptor beta chains presented below share a single source sample, sequenced in a study of patients and donors after allogeneic stem cell transplantation. TCRdb re-analysed the RT-PCR reads in MiXCR, keeping a single row per CDR3 protein. The sample carries roughly 180,000 distinct CDR3 sequences, around 41% recorded once. Sequencing used blood, either unsorted or a sorted T cell fraction (not recorded which). These receptors originate from a human donor who was either an allogeneic HSCT recipient or a stem cell or donor lymphocyte infusion donor (not recorded which). It is not recorded whose cells these are; they may come from a transplant donor.

This clonotype has just a few counts. CDR3 in amino acids: CASSYLGHFPNQPQHF. CDR3 bases: TGTGCCAGCAGTTACCTGGGACATTTCCCAAATCAGCCCCAGCATTTT. The rearrangement uses TRBV6-6 and TRBJ1-5; weak D call: TRBD1 (6 bases). The CDR3 loop spans 16 amino acids. The germline V gene encodes CDR1 MNHNY and CDR2 SVGAGI (reference sequence). V dropped 2 bases and J dropped 4 bases, with 15 bases sitting between them.

The rearrangement uses TRBV12-3 or TRBV12-4 and TRBJ2-4, with 11 nucleotides matching TRBD2. Trimming took 6 bases from V and 14 from J; bases not matched to a gene: 9. This CDR3 comprises 13 residues. CDR3 sequence (DNA): TGTGCCAGCAGCGATGGACTAGCGGGCGTTAAGTACTTC. Translating it yields CASSDGLAGVKYF.

This chain uses TRBV4-1 with TRBJ2-1; 7 bases match TRBD2. V was clipped by 0 bases and J by 9 bases; unmatched bases: 8. This CDR3 is built from 15 residues. From germline, CDR1 is MGHRA and CDR2 YSYEKL. The CDR3 protein is CASSQEGEGWFEQFF. CDR3 nucleotide sequence: TGCGCCAGCAGCCAAGAGGGGGAGGGGTGGTTTGAGCAGTTCTTC.

There are a few counts of this clonotype. The V gene is TRBV5-1, the J gene TRBJ2-1; 9 bases map to TRBD2. V lost 4 bases to trimming and J lost 4 bases; unmatched junction nucleotides: 3. Germline V CDR1 and CDR2: SGHRS, YFSETQ. The CDR3 is 14 amino acids. For the CDR3, the DNA is TGCGCCAGCAGCCCGGGACTAGCTTACAATGAGCAGTTCTTC. This gives the protein CASSPGLAYNEQFF.

The chain employs TRBV5-4 and TRBJ1-6; D unclear. Germline lookup yields CDR1 SGHNT and CDR2 YYREEE (reference sequence). The V end lost 4 bases, the J end lost 2 bases, and 13 bases lay between the germline ends. The CDR3 is made up of 16 amino acids. The CDR3 nucleotides read TGTGCCAGCAGCCCCAACCCCAGTCCCTATAATTCACCCCTCCACTTT. Protein sequence: CASSPNPSPYNSPLHF. Together with reference TRBV5-4 and TRBJ1-6, the CDR3 gives the full variable domain: ETGVTQSPTHLIKTRGQQVTLRCSSQSGHNTVSWYQQALGQGPQFIFQYYREEENGRGNFPPRFSGLQFPNYSSELNVNALELDDSALYLCASSPNPSPYNSPLHFGNGTRLTVT.

This clonotype was seen only a few times. The J gene is TRBJ1-6, the V gene TRBV7-2; D is uncertain. This CDR3 has 15 amino acids. Germline CDR1 is SGHTA and CDR2 is FQGNSA. The V and J ends lost 1 base and 8 bases respectively, with 12 bases between them. CDR3 bases: TGTGCCAGCAGCTTAGAGGGAGGCTCGGATTCACCCCTCCACTTT. It translates to CASSLEGGSDSPLHF.

This clonotype was seen a handful of times. This sequence joins TRBV7-8 and TRBJ1-2, with TRBD1 matching over 9 bases. J lost 8 bases, V lost 1 base, and 8 bases had no gene match. Germline CDR1 is SGHVS and CDR2 is FQNEAQ. The CDR3 has 15 amino acids. The chain's CDR3 is CASSLGTGEIFGYTF. CDR3 coding DNA: TGTGCCAGCAGCTTAGGGACAGGGGAAATCTTCGGCTACACCTTC.

In its sample, this clonotype was seen a few times. The V gene is TRBV5-1, the J gene TRBJ2-1; 15 bases align to TRBD2. Germline assignment: CDR1 SGHRS and CDR2 YFSETQ. The CDR3 runs to 14 residues. V dropped 10 bases and J dropped 9; count of bases not matched to a gene: 8. CDR3 nucleotide sequence: TGCGCCTCAATACCGGGACTAGCGGGAGGTGAGCAGTTCTTC. Translation: CASIPGLAGGEQFF.

This clonotype was picked up a small number of times. The V and J genes are TRBV9 and TRBJ2-7; 7 bases are a match to TRBD1. Trimming cost V 0 bases and J 0 bases; bases outside gene matches: 0. The CDR3 consists of 14 residues. CDR1 is SGDLS, CDR2 YYNGEE, per germline. The CDR3 sequence: CASSVGDSSYEQYF. CDR3 nucleotides: TGTGCCAGCAGCGTAGGGGACAGCTCCTACGAGCAGTACTTC. Together with reference TRBV9 and TRBJ2-7, the CDR3 gives the full variable domain: DSGVTQTPKHLITATGQRVTLRCSPRSGDLSVYWYQQSLDQGLQFLIQYYNGEERAKGNILERFSAQQFPDLHSELNLSSLELGDSALYFCASSVGDSSYEQYFGPGTRLTVT.

This clonotype was seen more than once but under ten times. This chain joins TRBV5-5 and TRBJ1-1; 10 positions match TRBD1. This CDR3 contains 15 residues. Germline CDR1 and CDR2: SGHKS and YYEKEE (reference sequence). V lost 6 bases and J lost 6; bases outside the gene matches: 11. This CDR3 reads CASNVAGQGFAEAFF. CDR3 bases: TGTGCCAGCAACGTAGCGGGACAGGGGTTTGCTGAAGCTTTCTTT. The whole variable domain, remainder taken from reference TRBV5-5 and TRBJ1-1, is DAGVTQSPTHLIKTRGQQVTLRCSPISGHKSVSWYQQVLGQGPQFIFQYYEKEERGRGNFPDRFSARQFPNYSSELNVNALLLGDSALYLCASNVAGQGFAEAFFGQGTRLTVV.

J is TRBJ1-2 and V is TRBV20-1; the D is unclear. The V end was cut by 0 bases, the J end by 0 bases, with 14 bases between. This CDR3 is built from 16 residues. Germline CDR1 is DFQATT and CDR2 is SNEGSKA (reference sequence). CDR3 nucleotide sequence: TGCAGTGCTAGAGATCTGACGGACCGAACTAACTATGGCTACACCTTC. This sequence encodes CSARDLTDRTNYGYTF.

A few counts support this clonotype. V and J are TRBV12-3 or TRBV12-4 and TRBJ1-2; a weak D match, TRBD1 (6 bases). V dropped 6 bases and J dropped 5 bases, with 19 bases sitting between them. The CDR3 loop spans 15 amino acids. The DNA of the CDR3 is TGTGCCAGCAGACGTCGGGGGGGCGCCTGGTATGGCTACACCTTC. Translated, it gives CASRRRGGAWYGYTF.

This clonotype was seen repeatedly, ten times or more. The V and J genes are TRBV7-9 and TRBJ1-2; D unclear. The CDR3 runs 11 residues. Germline V lookup: CDR1 SEHNR, CDR2 FQNEAQ (reference sequence). V was pared by 2 bases and J by 8 bases, with 6 bases between. The CDR3 bases are TGTGCCAGCAGCTTAAGAGGCGGCTACACCTTC. This translates into CASSLRGGYTF.

In this sample, this clonotype turned up once. The rearrangement links TRBV12-3 or TRBV12-4 to TRBJ1-1; D gene ambiguous. The CDR3 sequence is 13 residues long. V lost 3 bases and J 8 bases, leaving 13 bases between the germline ends. The CDR3 spells CASSFTGSSEAFF. As DNA, the CDR3 is TGTGCCAGCAGTTTTACGGGATCGTCGGAAGCTTTCTTT.

This clonotype was detected a few times. The V gene is TRBV28, the J gene TRBJ2-7, with 7 bases aligning to TRBD1. The CDR3 has 15 amino acids. From germline, CDR1 is MDHEN and CDR2 SYDVKM. V trimming: 5 bases; J trimming: 0 bases; junction bases outside the gene matches: 7. CDR3 sequence (DNA): TGTGCCAGCAGTATCGGACAGGCAAGCTCCTACGAGCAGTACTTC. Translated, it gives CASSIGQASSYEQYF.

The chain joins TRBV18 to TRBJ1-4; D is unresolved. Trimming shortened V by 3 bases and J by 8 bases, and 16 bases separated the two germline ends. CDR1 is KGHSH, CDR2 LQKENI, per germline. The CDR3 runs to 15 residues. CDR3 DNA: TGTGCCAGCTCACCCCGAGTTAATGTTGGAGAAAAACTGTTTTTT. Protein: CASSPRVNVGEKLFF.

V and J are TRBV7-3 and TRBJ1-2; possible D gene TRBD1, 5 bases. Germline CDR1 SGHTA, CDR2 FQGTGA. Trimming cost V 4 bases and J 2 bases, with 11 bases left between them. The CDR3 has 14 amino acids. The CDR3: CASSSGAGNYGYTF. Written as DNA, the CDR3 is TGTGCCAGCAGCTCTGGGGCCGGAAACTATGGCTACACCTTC.

This clonotype appeared a few times. CDR3 sequence reads: CASRPPGSYEQYF. DNA for the CDR3: TGCGCCAGTCGTCCTCCGGGCTCCTACGAGCAGTACTTC. The chain recombines TRBV5-1 with TRBJ2-7; no clear D gene. The ends were cut back, 8 bases at V and 0 bases at J, with 12 bases in the middle. This CDR3 spans 13 amino acids. Per the germline V gene, CDR1 is SGHRS and CDR2 is YFSETQ.

This chain joins TRBV29-1 and TRBJ1-2; TRBD1 aligns across 7 bases. Germline-derived CDR1 and CDR2 are SQVTM and ANQGSEA. V dropped 2 bases and J dropped 5; count of bases not matched to a gene: 5. The CDR3 runs 13 residues. CDR3 nucleotides: TGCAGCGTTGAATCAGGGGGAGGGTATGGCTACACCTTC. Its translation: CSVESGGGYGYTF.

This clonotype has more than one count but fewer than ten. The genes are TRBV5-6 and TRBJ1-2; 8 positions match TRBD1. Germline CDR1 reads SGHDT; CDR2 reads YYEEEE. V gave up 3 bases and J gave up 6 bases; unmatched junction bases: 4. CDR3 size: 13 residues. The CDR3 loop is CASSYGQGHGYTF. The CDR3 DNA reads as TGTGCCAGCAGCTACGGACAGGGACATGGCTACACCTTC.

The V gene is TRBV2, the J gene TRBJ1-1; D gene unclear. Germline V lookup: CDR1 SNHLY, CDR2 FYNNEI. V lost 6 bases, J lost 11 bases, and 16 bases lay in between. This CDR3 spans 12 amino acids. The CDR3, as DNA: TGTGCCAGCAGGGCTGGACCGTGGGAGGCTTTCTTT. It yields the protein CASRAGPWEAFF.

The chain joins TRBV5-1 to TRBJ2-1, with 10 bases fitting TRBD2. The J segment lost 0 bases and the V segment lost 4 bases, leaving 4 bases of the junction unmatched. The length of the CDR3 is 16 residues. Germline loops: CDR1 SGHRS, CDR2 YFSETQ. CDR3 region: CASSPGLASSYNEQFF. In DNA, the CDR3 is TGCGCCAGCAGCCCGGGACTAGCGAGCTCCTACAATGAGCAGTTCTTC.

This clonotype was seen more than once but under ten times. The CDR3 sequence is CASSLMEVDRGTEAFF. CDR3 nucleotide sequence: TGTGCCAGCAGTTTAATGGAGGTCGACAGGGGCACTGAAGCTTTCTTT. The genes are TRBV27 and TRBJ1-1; TRBD1 matches at 8 bases. The CDR3 has 16 amino acids. The germline V gene encodes CDR1 MNHEY and CDR2 SMNVEV (reference sequence). Trimming took 2 bases from V and 4 from J; bases not matched to a gene: 9.

This clonotype was recorded a few times. J is TRBJ1-1 and V is TRBV4-3; D is undetermined. V shed 1 base and J shed 5 bases, with 14 bases lying between them. Germline CDR1 LGHNA, CDR2 YSLEER. The CDR3 length is 15 residues. The CDR3 DNA is TGCGCCAGCAGCCAAGTCTTCGAGGGCGAAACTGAAGCTTTCTTT. This codes for CASSQVFEGETEAFF.

This chain joins TRBV9 and TRBJ2-1; D is unresolved. Germline CDR1 SGDLS, CDR2 YYNGEE. The CDR3 length is 16 residues. Trimming removed 2 bases from V and 0 bases from J, with 12 bases in between. The DNA for the CDR3 is TGTGCCAGCAGCGTCTTCGATGGGGTCTCCTACAATGAGCAGTTCTTC. This codes for CASSVFDGVSYNEQFF. The whole variable domain, filled in from reference TRBV9 and TRBJ2-1, reads DSGVTQTPKHLITATGQRVTLRCSPRSGDLSVYWYQQSLDQGLQFLIQYYNGEERAKGNILERFSAQQFPDLHSELNLSSLELGDSALYFCASSVFDGVSYNEQFFGPGTRLTVL.

V usage is TRBV10-3 and J usage is TRBJ1-2; no clear D. The length of the CDR3 is 12 residues. V shed 4 bases and J shed 0 bases, with 3 bases lying between them. Germline V gene sequence: CDR1 ENHRY, CDR2 SYGVKD. The CDR3: CAISGANYGYTF. The DNA for the CDR3 is TGTGCCATCAGTGGGGCTAACTATGGCTACACCTTC.

This chain uses TRBV5-6 with TRBJ2-2; TRBD1 might be the D (5 bases). Trimming took 0 bases from V and 3 from J, leaving 12 bases between them. Germline CDR1 is SGHDT and CDR2 is YYEEEE. The CDR3 length is 16 residues. The CDR3 reads CASSLESQGDTGELFF. CDR3 DNA: TGTGCCAGCAGCTTGGAAAGCCAGGGCGACACCGGGGAGCTGTTTTTT.

This rearrangement joins TRBV12-3 or TRBV12-4 to TRBJ1-1; weak D call: TRBD1 (5 bases). The CDR3 runs 15 residues. V gave up 7 bases and J gave up 5 bases, with 20 bases separating them. CDR3 sequence: CASTPSGGALTEAFF. The CDR3 DNA is TGTGCCAGCACCCCAAGTGGAGGGGCACTGACTGAAGCTTTCTTT.

The V call is TRBV30, the J call TRBJ1-5, with a tentative D call TRBD1 (5 bases). Germline loops: CDR1 GTSNPN, CDR2 SVGIG (reference sequence). This CDR3 has 17 residues. The V gene lost 5 bases and the J gene lost 3 bases, with 23 bases spanning the gap. The CDR3 protein is CAWATDGAKEDNQPQHF. The CDR3 DNA is TGTGCCTGGGCTACAGACGGGGCGAAGGAGGACAATCAGCCCCAGCATTTT.

This chain uses TRBV30 with TRBJ1-1; no reliable D call. V gave up 3 bases and J gave up 5 bases, with 4 bases separating them. Germline V gene sequence: CDR1 GTSNPN, CDR2 SVGIG (reference sequence). The CDR3 has 10 residues. DNA for the CDR3: TGTGCCTGGAGAGATACTGAAGCTTTCTTT. This sequence encodes CAWRDTEAFF.

The genes are TRBV20-1 and TRBJ2-1; weak D call: TRBD2 (6 bases). Germline loops: CDR1 DFQATT, CDR2 SNEGSKA (reference sequence). The CDR3 covers 12 residues. V dropped 3 bases and J dropped 8 bases, with 11 bases sitting between them. CDR3 bases: TGCAGTGCTAGCGGGAGTTTCGATGAGCAGTTCTTC. This gives the protein CSASGSFDEQFF.